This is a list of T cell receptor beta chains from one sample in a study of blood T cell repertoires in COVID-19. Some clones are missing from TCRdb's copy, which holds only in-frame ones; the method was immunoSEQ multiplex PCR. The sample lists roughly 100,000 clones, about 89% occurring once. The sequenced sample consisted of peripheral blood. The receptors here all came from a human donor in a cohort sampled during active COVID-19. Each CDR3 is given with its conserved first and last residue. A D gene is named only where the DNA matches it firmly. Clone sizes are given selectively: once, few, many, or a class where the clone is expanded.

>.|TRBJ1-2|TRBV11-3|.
CASSTSPANYGYTF
TGTGCCAGCAGCACCAGTCCCGCTAACTATGGCTACACCTTC
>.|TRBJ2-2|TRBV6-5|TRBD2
CATRLAGAVGELFF
TGTGCCACTAGACTAGCGGGAGCTGTCGGGGAGCTGTTTTTT
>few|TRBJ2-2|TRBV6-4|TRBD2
CASSDSSGGTGELFF
TGTGCCAGCAGTGACTCGAGCGGGGGCACCGGGGAGCTGTTTTTT
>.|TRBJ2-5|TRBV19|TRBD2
CASSPAGGGAGSQTQYF
TGTGCCAGTAGCCCCGCCGGCGGGGGGGCCGGGTCGCAGACCCAGTACTTC
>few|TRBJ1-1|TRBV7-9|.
CAGQTGENTEAFF
TGTGCCGGACAGACAGGAGAGAACACTGAAGCTTTCTTT
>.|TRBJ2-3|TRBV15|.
CATSRRGVEADTQYF
TGTGCCACCAGCAGAAGGGGTGTTGAGGCAGATACGCAGTATTTT
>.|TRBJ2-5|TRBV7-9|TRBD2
CASSLTSGRPYQETQYF
TGTGCCAGCAGCTTGACTAGCGGGAGGCCCTACCAAGAGACCCAGTACTTC
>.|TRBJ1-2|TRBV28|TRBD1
CATAGTGGNYGYTF
TGTGCCACAGCCGGGACAGGGGGCAACTATGGCTACACCTTC
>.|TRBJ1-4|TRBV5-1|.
CASSQQQLNEKLFF
TGCGCCAGCAGCCAGCAACAGCTTAATGAAAAACTGTTTTTT
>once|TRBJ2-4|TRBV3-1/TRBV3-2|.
CASSSAGVFQYF
TGTGCCAGCAGCTCCGCAGGGGTCTTTCAGTACTTC
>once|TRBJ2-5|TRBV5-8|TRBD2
CASSLKLAGQETQYF
TGTGCCAGCAGCTTAAAACTAGCGGGGCAAGAGACCCAGTACTTC
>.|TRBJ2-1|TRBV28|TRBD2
CASSLGRGRALRGVQFF
TGTGCCAGCAGTTTGGGGCGGGGAAGGGCCCTCCGGGGGGTGCAGTTCTTC
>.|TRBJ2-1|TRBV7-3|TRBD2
CASSLSAGGKGEQFF
TGTGCCAGCAGCTTATCAGCGGGAGGGAAGGGTGAGCAGTTCTTC
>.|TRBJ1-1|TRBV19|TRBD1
CASSWRGGQGAAFF
TGTGCCAGTAGTTGGAGAGGGGGACAGGGGGCCGCTTTCTTT
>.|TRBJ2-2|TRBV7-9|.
CASSYYTGELFF
TGTGCCAGCAGCTACTACACCGGGGAGCTGTTTTTT
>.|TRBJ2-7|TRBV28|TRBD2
CASSLGGSGRAYEQYF
TGTGCCAGCAGTTTGGGTGGTAGCGGGAGGGCCTACGAGCAGTACTTC
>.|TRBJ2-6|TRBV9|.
CASSVDRDLGGPGANVLTF
TGTGCCAGCAGCGTAGACCGGGACTTGGGAGGCCCTGGGGCCAACGTCCTGACTTTC
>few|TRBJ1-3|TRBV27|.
CASSFQGQSGNTIYF
TGTGCCAGCAGTTTTCAGGGGCAGTCTGGAAACACCATATATTTT
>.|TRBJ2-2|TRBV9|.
CASSNPSSGRGTGELFF
TGTGCCAGCAGCAACCCTTCCAGCGGGCGCGGCACCGGGGAGCTGTTTTTT
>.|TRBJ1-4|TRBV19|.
CASSATGRGEKLFF
TGTGCCAGTAGTGCAACAGGACGTGGGGAAAAACTGTTTTTT
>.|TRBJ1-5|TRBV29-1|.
CSVSLGGRGNQPQHF
TGCAGCGTTTCGCTGGGGGGTAGGGGCAATCAGCCCCAGCATTTT
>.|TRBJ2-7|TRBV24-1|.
CATSDPWSGYEQYF
TGTGCCACCAGTGACCCTTGGTCCGGGTACGAGCAGTACTTC
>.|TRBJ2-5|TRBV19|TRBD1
CASSTHKKDRAGTQYF
TGTGCCAGTAGTACCCACAAAAAGGACAGGGCAGGGACCCAGTACTTC
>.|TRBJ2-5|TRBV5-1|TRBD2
CASRTSTSGSEETQYF
TGCGCCAGCAGAACTTCGACTAGCGGGAGTGAAGAGACCCAGTACTTC
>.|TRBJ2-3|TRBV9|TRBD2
CASSAIAGARTDTQYF
TGTGCCAGCAGCGCTATAGCGGGGGCCCGCACAGATACGCAGTATTTT
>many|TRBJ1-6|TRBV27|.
CASSFAGSNSPLHF
TGTGCCAGCAGTTTTGCGGGGAGCAATTCACCCCTCCACTTT
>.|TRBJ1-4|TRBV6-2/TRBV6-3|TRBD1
CASSAPNGQEDATNEKLFF
TGTGCCAGCAGTGCCCCTAACGGACAGGAGGATGCAACTAATGAAAAACTGTTTTTT
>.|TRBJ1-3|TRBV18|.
CASSPDGSGNTIYF
TGTGCCAGCTCACCTGACGGGTCTGGAAACACCATATATTTT
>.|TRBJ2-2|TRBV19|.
CASSRSGSFKTGELFF
TGTGCCAGTAGTAGATCCGGTAGTTTTAAGACCGGGGAGCTGTTTTTT
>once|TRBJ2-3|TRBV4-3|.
CASSQARGRTDTQYF
TGCGCCAGCAGCCAAGCCAGGGGAAGGACAGATACGCAGTATTTT
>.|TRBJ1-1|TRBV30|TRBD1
CAWRNTGGTEAFF
TGTGCCTGGAGGAACACAGGGGGCACTGAAGCTTTCTTT
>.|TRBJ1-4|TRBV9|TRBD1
CASSVNRDRINEKLFF
TGTGCCAGCAGCGTAAACCGGGACAGGATTAATGAAAAACTGTTTTTT
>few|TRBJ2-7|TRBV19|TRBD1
CASSIRGQGYEQYF
TGTGCCAGTAGTATACGAGGACAGGGGTACGAGCAGTACTTC
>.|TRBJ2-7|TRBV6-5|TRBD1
CASSFRDSYEQYF
TGTGCCAGCAGCTTCCGGGACAGCTACGAGCAGTACTTC
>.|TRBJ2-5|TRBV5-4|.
CASSLTGSRETQYF
TGTGCCAGCAGCTTGACAGGTTCGAGAGAGACCCAGTACTTC
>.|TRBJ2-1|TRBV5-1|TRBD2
CASSQSGTPYNEQFF
TGCGCCAGCAGCCAGAGCGGGACCCCCTACAATGAGCAGTTCTTC
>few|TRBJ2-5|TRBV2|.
CASVLAVGARETQYF
TGTGCCAGCGTTTTGGCGGTTGGGGCTCGGGAGACCCAGTACTTC
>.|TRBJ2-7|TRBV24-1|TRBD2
CATSDPGRGAYEQYF
TGTGCCACCAGTGACCCGGGACGGGGGGCCTACGAGCAGTACTTC
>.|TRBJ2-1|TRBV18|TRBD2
CASSQGLDHNEQFF
TGTGCCAGCTCACAGGGACTAGACCACAATGAGCAGTTCTTC
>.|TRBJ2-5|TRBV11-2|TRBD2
CASSARGLEETQYF
TGTGCCAGCAGCGCACGGGGACTAGAAGAGACCCAGTACTTC
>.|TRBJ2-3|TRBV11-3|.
CASSLRYTDTQYF
TGTGCCAGCAGCTTGAGATACACAGATACGCAGTATTTT
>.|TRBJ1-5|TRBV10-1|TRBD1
CASNARDRDCGNQPQHF
TGCGCCAGCAACGCTCGCGACAGGGATTGTGGCAATCAGCCCCAGCATTTT
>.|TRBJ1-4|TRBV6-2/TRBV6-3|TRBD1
CASSLFDRAPGEKLFF
TGTGCCAGCAGTCTGTTCGACAGGGCCCCTGGTGAAAAACTGTTTTTT
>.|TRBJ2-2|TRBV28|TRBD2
CASSSSGRARTGELFF
TGTGCCAGCAGCTCTAGCGGGAGGGCCAGAACCGGGGAGCTGTTTTTT
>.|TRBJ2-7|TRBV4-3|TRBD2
CASSQGETSGGSYEQYF
TGCGCCAGCAGCCAAGGGGAGACTAGCGGGGGTTCCTACGAGCAGTACTTC
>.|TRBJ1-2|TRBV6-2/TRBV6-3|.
CASSYPQGRGYTF
TGTGCCAGCAGTTACCCACAGGGTCGTGGCTACACCTTC
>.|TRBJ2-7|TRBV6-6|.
CASSYGGRYEQYF
TGTGCCAGCAGTTATGGGGGCCGGTACGAGCAGTACTTC
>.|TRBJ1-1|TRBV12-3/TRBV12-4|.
CASSWTVNTEAFF
TGTGCCAGCAGCTGGACAGTGAACACTGAAGCTTTCTTT
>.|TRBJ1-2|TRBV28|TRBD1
CASSHDRESDRYGYTF
TGTGCCAGCAGTCACGACAGGGAATCTGATAGGTATGGCTACACCTTC
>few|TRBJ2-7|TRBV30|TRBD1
CAWGQGPYEQYF
TGTGCCTGGGGACAGGGGCCCTACGAGCAGTACTTC
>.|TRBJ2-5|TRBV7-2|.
CASSSDPRGTQYF
TGTGCCAGCAGCTCTGACCCCCGGGGGACCCAGTACTTC
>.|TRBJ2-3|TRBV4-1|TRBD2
CASSQPGLMTQYF
TGCGCCAGCAGCCAACCGGGACTAATGACGCAGTATTTT
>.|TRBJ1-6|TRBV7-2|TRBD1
CASSSQGGNSPLHF
TGTGCCAGCAGCTCACAGGGGGGTAATTCACCCCTCCACTTT
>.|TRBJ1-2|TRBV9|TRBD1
CASSKGQGNYGYTF
TGTGCCAGCAGCAAAGGACAGGGGAACTATGGCTACACCTTC
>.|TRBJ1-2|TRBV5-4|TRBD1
CASSLGYPRGLFYGYTF
TGTGCCAGCAGCTTGGGGTATCCCAGGGGGCTTTTCTATGGCTACACCTTC
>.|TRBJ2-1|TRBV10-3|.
CAISDTKGGPYNEQFF
TGTGCCATCAGTGACACCAAGGGCGGGCCGTACAATGAGCAGTTCTTC
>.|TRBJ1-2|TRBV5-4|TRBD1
CASSWGQGAYGYTF
TGTGCCAGCAGCTGGGGACAGGGAGCTTATGGCTACACCTTC
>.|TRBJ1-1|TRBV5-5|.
CASSFGLNTEAFF
TGTGCCAGCAGCTTTGGGCTGAACACTGAAGCTTTCTTT
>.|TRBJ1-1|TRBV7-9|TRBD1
CASSLTAGTGGTEAFF
TGTGCCAGCAGCTTAACGGCCGGGACAGGGGGCACTGAAGCTTTCTTT
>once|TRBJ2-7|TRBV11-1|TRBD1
CASSSTGGISYEQYF
TGTGCCAGCAGCTCGACAGGGGGGATCTCCTACGAGCAGTACTTC